This T cell receptor (beta chain) originates from a study of T cell repertoires in cytomegalovirus infection (dated by TCRdb to about 2019). Describing the broader study: Donor HLA type was relevant to the analysis, as public TCR beta signatures indicated carriage of CMV infection together with the matching HLA type. Beyond this particular receptor, the publication reports: In both this cohort and an independent cohort of 350 to 400 donors, the cumulative frequency of public TCR beta family members distinguished carriers of CMV infection plus the relevant HLA type. The ex vivo response was dominated by HLA-C-restricted CMV-specific TCR beta clonotypes, which also provided the single most frequent clonotype in two of eight donors.

Per the germline V gene, MDHEN is the CDR1 and SYDVKM is the CDR2. From the cysteine up to the phenylalanine, the CDR3 has a length of 15 residues. Only the CDR3 part of the read is kept: 45 bases, read in frame from the first base. The junction shows trimming of 6 bases on V and 0 bases on J, plus 14 bases between the germline ends. This clonotype was counted a few times. It lacks a known antigen. Per-base qualities were not stored, and no clone one base away is much larger. The sequencer was an Illumina HiSeq 1500. TCRdb redid the processing of the public reads, applying fastp at Q25 and MiXCR, and retained in-frame beta chains. Every distinct CDR3 protein forms one entry, paired with its most common genes and DNA. The sample profile shows a few hundred thousand distinct CDR3 sequences; over 7.5% of them were found once. In total, the top ten clones hold 4.3% of the sample.

The rearranged chain carries TRBV28 and TRBJ1-2; TRBD1 is a possible D gene, resting on 5 matching bases. Sequencing was carried out using PBMCs. The clonotype comes from a human donor in good health (CMV status not recorded). Some clones in this sample may be carry-over from other donors' samples. CDR3 loop: CASSLPKGANYGYTF. The DNA is as follows: TGTGCCAGCAGCCTGCCCAAAGGGGCTAACTATGGCTACACCTTC.